This T cell receptor beta chain came from a study of cytomegalovirus exposure and HLA in healthy donors. Notes on the study in general: Rare sequences made up most TCRs, while some public TCRs were found in many donors. The study listed 164 cytomegalovirus-associated TCR beta chains.

This clone was seen only a few times. The antigen is unknown. The CDR3 length is 13 residues. Germline values: CDR1 GTSNPN, CDR2 SVGIG (reference sequence). V was trimmed by 3 bases and J by 1 base, leaving 7 bases between them. Measured with immunoSEQ multiplex PCR; TCRdb has only the in-frame clones, and not every one. Of roughly 50,000 clones listed, 90% were seen once; the top ten hold 1% to 1.2%. The sample consisted of PBMCs. This sequence joins TRBV30 and TRBJ1-5, with D maybe TRBD1 (5 bases). This receptor was identified in a man aged 18 to 29 in good health and CMV-seronegative. DNA of the CDR3: TGTGCCTGGAGGACAGCGAGCAATCAGCCCCAGCATTTT. Translation: CAWRTASNQPQHF.